These 22 T cell receptor beta chains were all obtained from the same sample, sequenced in a study of T cell repertoires in cytomegalovirus infection. TCRdb called the reads again in MiXCR, with one record for every CDR3 protein. The sample carries about 500,000 distinct CDR3 sequences, 30% to 40% recorded once. These receptors lack a known antigen. This material consisted of cultured PBMCs, taken from culture after CMV antigen stimulation. The receptors come from a human donor in good health (CMV status not recorded). Some clones in this sample may be carry-over from other donors' samples.

V gene TRBV27 combines with J gene TRBJ2-1; 13 bases align to TRBD2. Trimming removed 6 bases from V and 2 bases from J; junction bases left unmatched: 7. The germline V gene has CDR1 MNHEY and CDR2 SMNVEV (reference sequence). CDR3 size: 17 residues. In nucleotides, the CDR3 is TGTGCCAGCAGCCTCGGACTAGCGGGAGTAACCTACAATGAGCAGTTCTTC. It is translated as CASSLGLAGVTYNEQFF.

The rearrangement uses TRBV28 and TRBJ2-1; TRBD1 matches at 8 bases. This CDR3 comprises 15 residues. CDR1 is MDHEN, CDR2 SYDVKM, per germline. J lost 3 bases, V lost 3 bases, and 4 bases had no gene match. The CDR3 spells CASSFRDRSYNEQFF. In DNA form, the CDR3 reads TGTGCCAGCAGTTTCAGGGACAGGAGCTACAATGAGCAGTTCTTC.

V is TRBV12-3 or TRBV12-4 and J is TRBJ1-6; no clear D gene. V lost 1 base, J lost 8 bases, and 6 bases lay in between. The CDR3 contains 13 residues. CDR3 DNA sequence: TGTGCCAGCAGTTTAGACGCGTATTCACCCCTCCACTTT. This sequence encodes CASSLDAYSPLHF.

The chain employs TRBV12-3 or TRBV12-4 and TRBJ2-3; 12 bases are a match to TRBD2. J gave up 3 bases and V 3 bases, and 1 base lay outside the gene matches. The CDR3 is made up of 15 amino acids. The CDR3 here is CASSFGTSGTDTQYF. CDR3 sequence (DNA): TGTGCCAGCAGTTTTGGGACTAGCGGGACAGATACGCAGTATTTT.

For this clonotype: A much larger clonotype is one base distant, so this may be a read error. Given the absence of the conserved phenylalanine or tryptophan at the CDR3 end, a read error is likely. The chain employs TRBV7-2 and TRBJ1-5; D may be TRBD1 (5 bases). CDR1 SGHTA and CDR2 FQGNSA come from the germline V gene. With 5 bases removed from V and 2 bases from J, the gap between germline ends came to 10 bases. This CDR3 contains 14 residues. The DNA of the CDR3 is TGTGCCAGCAGCGCGAGGGGTGGCAATCAGCCCCAGCATGTT. This encodes CASSARGGNQPQHV.

This clonotype occurred a few times. The genes are TRBV12-3 or TRBV12-4 and TRBJ1-2, with D perhaps matching TRBD1 (6 bases). CDR3 length equals 14 residues. The V end was cut by 3 bases, the J end by 7 bases, with 15 bases between. The CDR3 here is CASSFRGAILGYTF. The CDR3 bases are TGTGCCAGCAGTTTTCGGGGGGCGATTCTTGGCTACACCTTC.

This clonotype was picked up a small number of times. The CDR3 sequence: CASRTLAGVTYNEQFF. CDR3 nucleotides: TGTGCCAGCAGGACTCTAGCGGGAGTAACGTACAATGAGCAGTTCTTC. The chain is built from TRBV28 and TRBJ2-1, with 10 bases that match TRBD2. CDR1 is MDHEN, CDR2 SYDVKM, per germline. V lost 6 bases to trimming and J lost 4 bases; unmatched junction nucleotides: 9. The CDR3 is 16 residues long.

This clonotype was detected only a few times. The chain employs TRBV11-2 and TRBJ1-3; D is undetermined. V was cut by 5 bases and J by 1 base, with 18 bases left in between. The CDR3 runs 17 residues. Germline V gene sequence: CDR1 SGHAT, CDR2 FQNNGV. The CDR3 sequence is CASSPPIWNLSGNTIYF. Written as DNA, the CDR3 is TGTGCCAGCAGCCCTCCGATCTGGAACCTTTCTGGAAACACCATATATTTT. The variable domain in full, with the rest retrieved from reference TRBV11-2 and TRBJ1-3, is EAGVAQSPRYKIIEKRQSVAFWCNPISGHATLYWYQQILGQGPKLLIQFQNNGVVDDSQLPKDRFSAERLKGVDSTLKIQPAKLEDSAVYLCASSPPIWNLSGNTIYFGEGSWLTVV.

This clonotype occurred many times. This chain connects TRBV7-2 to TRBJ2-4, with 11 nucleotides matching TRBD2. This CDR3 contains 15 residues. V lost 2 bases to trimming and J lost 10 bases; unmatched junction nucleotides: 7. Germline lookup yields CDR1 SGHTA and CDR2 FQGNSA. CDR3 sequence: CASSLYSGRAPIQYF. The CDR3 region has the DNA TGTGCCAGCAGCTTATATAGCGGGAGGGCCCCTATTCAGTACTTC.

V and J are TRBV11-2 and TRBJ2-7; D ambiguous. The germline V gene has CDR1 SGHAT and CDR2 FQNNGV. CDR3 size: 15 residues. V lost 2 bases and J lost 2, with 13 bases in between. The CDR3 sequence: CASSLSSGPPYEQYF. In DNA form, the CDR3 reads TGTGCCAGCAGCTTATCTTCGGGCCCCCCCTACGAGCAGTACTTC.

At least ten counts were recorded for this clonotype. The V gene is TRBV7-2, the J gene TRBJ2-7; D is perhaps TRBD2 (6 bases). The CDR3 covers 14 residues. Trimming took off 4 bases at V and 1 base at J, with 11 bases between the two ends. Germline V gives CDR1 SGHTA, CDR2 FQGNSA. CDR3 in DNA: TGTGCCAGCAGCTCCCGGACTACTTCCTACGAGCAGTACTTC. This sequence encodes CASSSRTTSYEQYF.

The gene calls are TRBV20-1 and TRBJ2-3; unclear D gene. The V end was cut by 3 bases, the J end by 1 base, with 11 bases between. Germline loops: CDR1 DFQATT, CDR2 SNEGSKA (reference sequence). This CDR3 has 14 residues. This CDR3 is CSARRVAGTDTQYF. The CDR3 DNA follows: TGCAGTGCTAGGCGTGTAGCTGGCACAGATACGCAGTATTTT.

V gene TRBV27 combines with J gene TRBJ2-1; D is uncertain. Between the trimmed V and J ends, which lost 10 bases and 0 bases, there was a span of 13 bases. Germline CDR1 MNHEY, CDR2 SMNVEV (reference sequence). This CDR3 has 14 amino acids. The CDR3 reads CATYGSSSYNEQFF. CDR3 DNA: TGTGCCACCTACGGATCCAGCTCCTACAATGAGCAGTTCTTC.

The V and J genes are TRBV6-6 and TRBJ2-7; TRBD2 matches at 7 bases. This CDR3 comprises 14 residues. Looked up from germline, CDR1 is MNHNY and CDR2 is SVGAGI (reference sequence). V shed 2 bases, J shed 6 bases, and the junction held 7 bases outside the gene matches. The CDR3 reads CASSYDTREGEQYF. The CDR3 nucleotides read TGTGCCAGCAGTTACGACACGAGGGAGGGCGAGCAGTACTTC.

In its sample, this clonotype was seen many times. The chain recombines TRBV7-8 with TRBJ2-5; D unclear. CDR1 SGHVS and CDR2 FQNEAQ come from the germline V gene. V shed 0 bases and J shed 0 bases, with 11 bases lying between them. CDR3 length: 16 residues. In DNA, the CDR3 is TGTGCCAGCAGCTTAGCGCTGGGGTATAACCAAGAGACCCAGTACTTC. This encodes CASSLALGYNQETQYF.

The genes are TRBV7-9 and TRBJ2-6; D might be TRBD2 (6 bases). V was trimmed by 3 bases and J by 0 bases, leaving 12 bases between them. This CDR3 is 17 amino acids long. CDR1 is SEHNR, CDR2 FQNEAQ, per germline (reference sequence). The CDR3: CASSFAGRPSGANVLTF. CDR3 sequence (DNA): TGTGCCAGCAGCTTTGCGGGGAGGCCCTCTGGGGCCAACGTCCTGACTTTC.

At least ten counts were recorded for this clonotype. The CDR3 DNA sequence: TGTGCCAGCAGCCCCACCGGGACAGGGAAATTTGGGGCCAACGTCCTGACTTTC. Translating it yields CASSPTGTGKFGANVLTF. The V gene is TRBV5-5, the J gene TRBJ2-6; 9 bases match TRBD1. V lost 4 bases and J lost 3; bases outside the gene matches: 11. Germline V gives CDR1 SGHKS, CDR2 YYEKEE (reference sequence). The CDR3 spans 18 residues. Using reference TRBV5-5 and TRBJ2-6 for the parts outside the CDR3, the full variable domain is DAGVTQSPTHLIKTRGQQVTLRCSPISGHKSVSWYQQVLGQGPQFIFQYYEKEERGRGNFPDRFSARQFPNYSSELNVNALLLGDSALYLCASSPTGTGKFGANVLTFGAGSRLTVL.

This rearrangement joins TRBV19 to TRBJ1-1, with D possibly being TRBD1 (5 bases). V lost 2 bases, J lost 4 bases, and 5 bases lay in between. The germline CDR1 and CDR2 sequences are LNHDA and SQIVND (reference sequence). This CDR3 region has 12 residues. The CDR3 reads CASSIQGTEAFF. The CDR3 region has the DNA TGTGCCAGTAGTATACAGGGCACTGAAGCTTTCTTT.

The gene calls are TRBV20-1 and TRBJ2-7; 8 bases are shared with TRBD1. Per germline, CDR1 DFQATT and CDR2 SNEGSKA (reference sequence). V lost 5 bases and J lost 2; bases outside the gene matches: 5. The CDR3 contains 13 residues. The CDR3 sequence: CSAGQGAAYEQYF. The CDR3 nucleotides read TGCAGTGCTGGACAGGGCGCCGCCTACGAGCAGTACTTC.

The chain couples TRBV19 to TRBJ2-1; 8 nucleotides align to TRBD2. With 2 bases clipped from V and 9 bases from J, the junction kept 12 bases outside the gene matches. This CDR3 region has 16 residues. Germline V gene lookup returns CDR1 LNHDA and CDR2 SQIVND (reference sequence). In nucleotides, the CDR3 is TGTGCCAGTAGTATAAGAAGCGGGAGTGCGGACGGTGAGCAGTTCTTC. Amino acid sequence: CASSIRSGSADGEQFF. The full variable domain, in which reference TRBV19 and TRBJ2-1 provide the parts outside the CDR3, is DGGITQSPKYLFRKEGQNVTLSCEQNLNHDAMYWYRQDPGQGLRLIYYSQIVNDFQKGDIAEGYSVSREKKESFPLTVTSAQKNPTAFYLCASSIRSGSADGEQFFGPGTRLTVL.

This clonotype was picked up many times. The chain joins TRBV20-1 to TRBJ2-4, with 10 bases lining up with TRBD2. Germline CDR1 DFQATT, CDR2 SNEGSKA (reference sequence). The CDR3 covers 18 residues. Trimming at V came to 6 bases and at J to 0 bases, leaving 14 bases not matched to a gene. The CDR3 nucleotides are TGCAGTGCCCAGAAGCCTAGCGGGAGTCCACTAGCCAAAAACATTCAGTACTTC. Amino acids: CSAQKPSGSPLAKNIQYF.

This clonotype was picked up a small number of times. V is TRBV4-3 and J is TRBJ2-3; D possibly corresponds to TRBD1 (5 bases). This CDR3 has 15 residues. The germline V and J ends were trimmed by 0 bases and 2 bases, with 9 bases remaining between them. Germline V gene sequence: CDR1 LGHNA, CDR2 YSLEER. The DNA for the CDR3 is TGCGCCAGCAGCCAAGAAGGACAAGCCACAGATACGCAGTATTTT. Protein sequence: CASSQEGQATDTQYF.